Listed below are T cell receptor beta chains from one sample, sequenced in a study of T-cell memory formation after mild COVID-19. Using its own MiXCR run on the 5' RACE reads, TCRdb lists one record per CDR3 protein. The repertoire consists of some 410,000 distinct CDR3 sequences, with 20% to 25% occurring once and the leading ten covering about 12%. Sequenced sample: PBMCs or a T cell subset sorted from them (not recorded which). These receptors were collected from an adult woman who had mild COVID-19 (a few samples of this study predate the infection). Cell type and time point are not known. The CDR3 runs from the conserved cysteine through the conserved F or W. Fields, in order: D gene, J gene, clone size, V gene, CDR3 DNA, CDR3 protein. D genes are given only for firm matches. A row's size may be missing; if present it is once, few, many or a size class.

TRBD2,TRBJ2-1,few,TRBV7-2,TGTGCCAGCAGCTTACTAGCGGGACGGGAGCAGTTCTTC,CASSLLAGREQFF
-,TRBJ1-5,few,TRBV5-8,TGTGCCAGCAGCTTGGACAGTTGGGGAAATCAGCCCCAGCATTTT,CASSLDSWGNQPQHF
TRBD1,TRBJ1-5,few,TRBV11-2,TGTGCCAGCAGCTTAGTACAGGGGCATCAGCCCCAGCATTTT,CASSLVQGHQPQHF
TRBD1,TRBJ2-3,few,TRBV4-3,TGCGCCAGCAGCCAGGAAAGAACAGGGGGAGTCGATACGCAGTATTTT,CASSQERTGGVDTQYF
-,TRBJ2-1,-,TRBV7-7,TGTGCCAGCAGCGCCAGACTAGAGGGGCATGAGCAGTTCTTC,CASSARLEGHEQFF
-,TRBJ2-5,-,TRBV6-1,TGTGCCAGCAAGGTACAGGCGGGCGGATCCGCCCAGTACTTC,CASKVQAGGSAQYF
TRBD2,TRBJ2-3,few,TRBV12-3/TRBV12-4,TGTGCCAGCAGTTCGTGGGCTAGCGGTGCCACAGATACGCAGTATTTT,CASSSWASGATDTQYF
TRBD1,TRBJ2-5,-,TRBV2,TGTGCCAGCAGTTTCGACAGGGGGAAAGAGACCCAGTACTTC,CASSFDRGKETQYF
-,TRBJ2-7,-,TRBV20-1,TGCAGTGCTAGAGATCTACAGTTGGCGTCCGAGCAGTACTTC,CSARDLQLASEQYF
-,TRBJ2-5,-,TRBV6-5,TGTGCCAGCAGACCAAACACCCAAGAGACCCAGTACTTC,CASRPNTQETQYF
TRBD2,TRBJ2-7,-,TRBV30,TGTGCCTGGAGTAAAGCGGGGGGGCAGTTATACGAGCAGTACTTC,CAWSKAGGQLYEQYF
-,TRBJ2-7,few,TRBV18,TGTGCCAGCTCACCGAGGACGCACTCCTACGAGCAGTACTTC,CASSPRTHSYEQYF
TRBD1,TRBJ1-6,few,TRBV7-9,TGTGCCAGCAGCTCGACAGGGATTAATTCACCCCTCCACTTT,CASSSTGINSPLHF
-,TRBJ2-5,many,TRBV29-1,TGCAGCGTTGAACCAGCAGGTCGAGAGACCCAGTACTTC,CSVEPAGRETQYF
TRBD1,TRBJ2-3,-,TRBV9,TGTGCCAGCAGCGTAGCCCCACGGACAGGGGAGAGCACAGATACGCAGTATTTT,CASSVAPRTGESTDTQYF
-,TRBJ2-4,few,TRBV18,TGTGCCAGCTCACCACCCCTAGTGGGGGGTGGAATTCAGTACTTC,CASSPPLVGGGIQYF
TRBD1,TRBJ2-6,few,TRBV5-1,TGCGCCAGCAGCTTGGGACAGGGCAATTCTGGGGCCAACGTCCTGACTTTC,CASSLGQGNSGANVLTF
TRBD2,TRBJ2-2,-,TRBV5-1,TGCGCCAGCAGCCCCCAGGGACTAGCGGCCGGGGAGCTGTTTTTT,CASSPQGLAAGELFF
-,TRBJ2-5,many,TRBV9,TGTGCCAGCAGCGTAGGTGGGCTTGATAACCAAGAGACCCAGTACTTC,CASSVGGLDNQETQYF
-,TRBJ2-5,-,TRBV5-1,TGCGCCAGCAGCGGCGGACTCATACAAGAGACCCAGTACTTC,CASSGGLIQETQYF
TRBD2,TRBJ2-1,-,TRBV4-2,TGTGCCAGCAGCCAAGATCGGAATAGCGGGGTCTACAATGAGCAGTTCTTC,CASSQDRNSGVYNEQFF
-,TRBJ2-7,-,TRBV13,TGTGCCAGCAGCTTCCGGGACAACTCCTACGAGCAGTACTTC,CASSFRDNSYEQYF
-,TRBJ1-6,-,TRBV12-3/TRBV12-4,TGTGCCAGCAGTTTATTCGGGGGGAGGTATAATTCACCCCTCCACTTT,CASSLFGGRYNSPLHF
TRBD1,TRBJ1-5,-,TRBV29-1,TGCAGCGCCGGACAGGGTAATCAGCCCCAGCATTTT,CSAGQGNQPQHF
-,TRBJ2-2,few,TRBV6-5,TGTGCCAGCAGTTACGCGTACATCAGTAGTGACACCGGGGAGCTGTTTTTT,CASSYAYISSDTGELFF
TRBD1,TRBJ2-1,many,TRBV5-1,TGCGCCAGCAGCTGGGACAGCCCCTACAATGAGCAGTTCTTC,CASSWDSPYNEQFF
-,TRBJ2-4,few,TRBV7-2,TGTGCCAGCAGTAGGGCGGGCGAAAACATTCAGTACTTC,CASSRAGENIQYF
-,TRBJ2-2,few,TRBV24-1,TGTGCCACCAGTGATCCCGGGTACGGCACGACCCCCTTAGCCGGGGAGCTGTTTTTT,CATSDPGYGTTPLAGELFF
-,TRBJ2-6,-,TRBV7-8,TGTGCCAGCAGCTTAATGCAGCCGGGAGAGGATGGGGCCAACGTCCTGACTTTC,CASSLMQPGEDGANVLTF
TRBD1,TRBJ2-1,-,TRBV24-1,TGTGCCACCAGTGATCCCCAGGGGGCCGGATACAATGAGCAGTTCTTC,CATSDPQGAGYNEQFF
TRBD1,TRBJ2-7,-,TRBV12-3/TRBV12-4,TGTGCCAGCAGTAGCAGGGGGTTCCACGAGCAGTACTTC,CASSSRGFHEQYF
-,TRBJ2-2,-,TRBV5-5,TGTGCCAGCAGCTCAACAGGGTTTGGCACCGGGGAGCTGTTTTTT,CASSSTGFGTGELFF
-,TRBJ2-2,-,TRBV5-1,TGCGCCAGCAGCTTGGGACATCCGAACACCGGGGAGCTGTTTTTT,CASSLGHPNTGELFF
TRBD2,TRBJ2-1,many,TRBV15,TGTGCCACCAGGGGGACTAGCGGTCACAATGAGCAGTTCTTC,CATRGTSGHNEQFF
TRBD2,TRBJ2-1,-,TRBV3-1,TGTGCCAGCAGCCTTCCGGGACTAGAGGGCTACAATGAGCAGTTCTTC,CASSLPGLEGYNEQFF
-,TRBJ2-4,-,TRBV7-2,TGTGCCAGCACGCCGGGGGGCGGGAGTATTCAGTACTTC,CASTPGGGSIQYF
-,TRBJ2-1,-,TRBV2,TGTGCCAGCAGTGAAGGGGGTAGCTCCTACAATGAGCAGTTCTTC,CASSEGGSSYNEQFF
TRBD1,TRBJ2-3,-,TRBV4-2,TGTGCCAGCAGCCTCTCGCCGGACAGGGGAAGAGATACGCAGTATTTT,CASSLSPDRGRDTQYF
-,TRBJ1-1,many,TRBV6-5,TGTGCCAGCAGTTGGGGTACTGAAGCTTTCTTT,CASSWGTEAFF
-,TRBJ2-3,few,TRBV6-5,TGTGCCAGCAGTTATGGGTCGGGAGGCACAGATACGCAGTATTTT,CASSYGSGGTDTQYF
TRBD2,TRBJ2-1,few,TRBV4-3,TGCGCCAGCAGCCAAGACAGTAGCGGGGTCTACAATGAGCAGTTCTTC,CASSQDSSGVYNEQFF
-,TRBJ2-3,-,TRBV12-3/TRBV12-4,TGTGCCAGCAGTTGGGGGGGGCCAGATACGCAGTATTTT,CASSWGGPDTQYF
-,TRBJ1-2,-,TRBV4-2,TGTGCCAGCAGCCAACCCGGCCCTAACTATGGCTACACCTTC,CASSQPGPNYGYTF
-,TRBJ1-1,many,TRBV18,TGTGCCAGCTCACCACGAAGGACTGAAGCTTTCTTT,CASSPRRTEAFF
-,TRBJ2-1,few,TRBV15,TGTGCCACGGGGTCGGCTAGTCGTTGGAACAATGAGCAGTTCTTC,CATGSASRWNNEQFF
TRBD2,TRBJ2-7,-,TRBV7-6,TGTGCCAGCAGCTTATACAGCGGGGGGGCTTACGAGCAGTACTTC,CASSLYSGGAYEQYF
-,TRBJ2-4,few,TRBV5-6,TGTGCCAGCAGCCTGGGGGTAGGGGGATCAGCCAAAAACATTCAGTACTTC,CASSLGVGGSAKNIQYF
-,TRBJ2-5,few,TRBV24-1,TGTGCCACCAGTGATTTCAGGGAAGAGACCCAGTACTTC,CATSDFREETQYF